The clone carrying this T cell receptor (beta chain) was picked up many times. The antigen remains unidentified. There were TCR beta CDR3 regions amplified from RNA transcripts. When the TCR CDR3 underwent first-round RT-PCR, the HTBI primer set was used. In TCRdb, the multiplex PCR reads were re-called with MiXCR into one record per CDR3 protein. Of 400,000 to 550,000 distinct CDR3 sequences in the sample, roughly a quarter were seen once. Germline lookup yields CDR1 LGHDT and CDR2 YNNKEL (reference sequence). The CDR3 has 12 residues. V was trimmed by 5 bases and J by 4 bases, leaving 8 bases between them. This sample was included in a study of T cells in Graves' hyperthyroidism and ophthalmopathy. Study conclusions and caveats: Blood also showed most of the thyroid clonotypes that were expanded above 0.001. Ophthalmopathy cases were set apart from stable hyperthyroidism by a 13 V-J model.

This TCR was sampled from a woman aged 30 to 39 with Graves' ophthalmopathy. Sequencing was performed on blood. The V gene is TRBV3-1, the J gene TRBJ1-2; D is unclear. The CDR3 nucleotides read TGTGCCAGCAGCATAACGCGCTATGGCTACACCTTC. Residues: CASSITRYGYTF.